The 15 T cell receptor beta chains below were found in one sample sequenced in a study of shared clonotypes between healthy human individuals. Here immunoSEQ multiplex PCR was the method, and the copy in TCRdb shows in-frame clones only, minus some. The profile covers some 530,000 clones, with more than 65% appearing a single time and roughly 12% taken by the ten largest. Material for sequencing was PBMCs. These receptors all stem from a woman aged 40 to 50 in good health. Some clones in this sample may be carry-over from other donors' samples.

This chain connects TRBV19 to TRBJ1-1; D may be TRBD1 (5 bases). Trimming cost V 7 bases and J 4 bases, with 16 bases left between them. The CDR3 loop spans 14 amino acids. Germline loops: CDR1 LNHDA, CDR2 SQIVND (reference sequence). The CDR3 DNA sequence: TGTGCCAGTACAGCTGGTGGGGGAGGCACTGAAGCTTTCTTT. It translates to CASTAGGGGTEAFF.

As to this clone: A much larger clone differs from this one at a single base, so this may be a read error. V gene TRBV7-8 combines with J gene TRBJ1-4; D is uncertain. V shed 1 base and J shed 4 bases, with 4 bases lying between them. The CDR3 has 13 amino acids. The germline V gene encodes CDR1 SGHVS and CDR2 FQNEAQ. The CDR3 protein is CASSLGVNEKLFF. CDR3 nucleotides: TGTGCCAGCAGCTTAGGGGTTAATGAAAAACTGTTTTTT.

The rearrangement links TRBV18 to TRBJ2-3; no firm D call. The CDR3 length is 14 residues. Trimming cost V 1 base and J 1 base, with 6 bases left between them. Germline assignment: CDR1 KGHSH and CDR2 LQKENI. CDR3: CASSPQGRTDTQYF. The CDR3 DNA is TGTGCCAGCTCACCACAGGGTCGCACAGATACGCAGTATTTT.

The rearrangement joins TRBV11-1 to TRBJ1-1; the D is unclear. Trimming removed 5 bases at V and 1 base at J, with 11 bases between. In germline, CDR1 is SGHAT, CDR2 FQDESV (reference sequence). This CDR3 contains 14 residues. The CDR3 loop reads CASSPGRENTEAFF. The CDR3 DNA follows: TGTGCCAGCAGCCCAGGACGGGAGAACACTGAAGCTTTCTTT.

The rearrangement links TRBV7-9 to TRBJ2-7, with D possibly being TRBD1 (6 bases). CDR1 is SEHNR and CDR2 is FQNEAQ in the germline V gene (reference sequence). The ends were cut back, 0 bases at V and 0 bases at J, with 15 bases in the middle. CDR3 length equals 17 residues. As DNA, the CDR3 is TGTGCCAGCAGCTTAGCATGGGGACAAGGGAGCTCCTACGAGCAGTACTTC. This sequence encodes CASSLAWGQGSSYEQYF.

In regard to this clone: A far more abundant clone sits one base away, making this likely a read error. The rearrangement links TRBV28 to TRBJ1-2; D unclear. The CDR3 has 14 residues. Germline assignment: CDR1 MDHEN and CDR2 SYDVKM. In DNA, the CDR3 is TGTGTCAGCACCTTGACACATCTTAACTATGGCTACACCTTC. Translated: CVSTLTHLNYGYTF.

About this clone: Other nucleotide sequences in the sample specify the same CDR3. This chain joins TRBV15 and TRBJ1-1; D not certain. The germline V gene has CDR1 LNHNV and CDR2 YYDKDF (reference sequence). V lost 0 bases to trimming and J lost 8 bases, with 10 bases between them. The CDR3 consists of 13 residues. This CDR3 is CATSRDKGAEAFF. CDR3 nucleotides: TGTGCCACCAGCAGAGATAAGGGCGCCGAAGCTTTCTTT.

The V call is TRBV19, the J call TRBJ2-7; D possibly corresponds to TRBD1 (5 bases). V lost 5 bases to trimming and J lost 3 bases, with 14 bases between them. This CDR3 contains 14 residues. Per the germline V gene, CDR1 is LNHDA and CDR2 is SQIVND (reference sequence). Written as DNA, the CDR3 is TGTGCCAGTAGTCTTTCGACAGAGAACTACGAGCAGTACTTC. Protein: CASSLSTENYEQYF.

Here the CDR3 reads CASSATPSNTEAFF. Written as DNA, the CDR3 is TGTGCCAGCAGTGCGACGCCCAGTAACACTGAAGCTTTCTTT. The V gene is TRBV28, the J gene TRBJ1-1; D gene uncertain. This CDR3 is built from 14 residues. Germline CDR1 reads MDHEN; CDR2 reads SYDVKM. The V and J ends lost 5 bases and 2 bases respectively, with 12 bases between them.

This clone was counted between two and nine times. V is TRBV27 and J is TRBJ1-1; possible D gene TRBD1, 5 bases. The CDR3 has 14 amino acids. Between the trimmed V and J ends, which lost 6 bases and 1 base, there was a span of 12 bases. Germline V CDR1 and CDR2: MNHEY, SMNVEV (reference sequence). CDR3 residues: CASSPGTSNTEAFF. The CDR3 region has the DNA TGTGCCAGCAGCCCAGGGACCTCGAACACTGAAGCTTTCTTT.

As concerns this clone: This may be a read error, as it is one base from a much larger clone. The chain has TRBV5-5 and TRBJ2-7; 9 positions agree with TRBD1. V lost 10 bases, J lost 5 bases, and 16 bases stayed unmatched. Per the germline V gene, CDR1 is SGHKS and CDR2 is YYEKEE (reference sequence). The CDR3 contains 15 residues. The CDR3 region has the DNA TGTGCCGGCAACTTCCGGGGACAGGGCGGCGACGAGCAGTACTTC. Protein product: CAGNFRGQGGDEQYF.

The rearrangement links TRBV5-4 to TRBJ2-7; 9 nucleotides align to TRBD2. The CDR3 consists of 17 residues. The V gene's germline CDR1 is SGHNT and CDR2 YYREEE (reference sequence). With V trimmed by 0 bases and J by 1 base, 8 bases remained unmatched. The CDR3 here is CASSLGAGGPGSYEQYF. The DNA of the CDR3 is TGTGCCAGCAGCTTGGGTGCGGGAGGGCCCGGATCCTACGAGCAGTACTTC. Complete variable domain (other parts from reference TRBV5-4 and TRBJ2-7): ETGVTQSPTHLIKTRGQQVTLRCSSQSGHNTVSWYQQALGQGPQFIFQYYREEENGRGNFPPRFSGLQFPNYSSELNVNALELDDSALYLCASSLGAGGPGSYEQYFGPGTRLTVT.

This clone has a handful of counts. The chain employs TRBV7-9 and TRBJ1-1; D is unresolved. The CDR3 is 15 residues long. V was cut by 2 bases and J by 0 bases, with 10 bases left in between. In germline, CDR1 is SEHNR, CDR2 FQNEAQ (reference sequence). The CDR3 spells CASSLMDLMNTEAFF. The CDR3 nucleotides are TGTGCCAGCAGCTTAATGGACCTCATGAACACTGAAGCTTTCTTT.

The sample holds one count of this clone. The chain employs TRBV7-8 and TRBJ2-1; TRBD2 might be the D (7 bases). V was clipped by 2 bases and J by 4 bases, with 15 bases between them. From germline, CDR1 is SGHVS and CDR2 FQNEAQ. CDR3 length: 16 amino acids. CDR3 amino acids: CASSLYRGAGYNEQFF. The CDR3 DNA reads TGTGCCAGCAGCTTATATCGGGGGGCGGGGTACAATGAGCAGTTCTTC.

The chain combines TRBV5-4 with TRBJ2-7; TRBD1 matches 7 bases. The J segment lost 2 bases and the V segment lost 3 bases, leaving 2 bases of the junction unmatched. This CDR3 contains 13 residues. CDR1 SGHNT and CDR2 YYREEE come from the germline V gene (reference sequence). As DNA, the CDR3 is TGTGCCAGCAGCTCAGGGGGACCCTACGAGCAGTACTTC. Its translation is CASSSGGPYEQYF.